A single sample gave rise to the 11 T cell receptor beta chains below, sequenced in a study of T cell repertoires in cytomegalovirus infection (dated by TCRdb to between 2019 and 2020). This specimen's treatment or condition label, per the study, means: in vitro stimulation with specific CMV peptide epitopes to enrich CMV-specific T cells. TCRdb names Illumina HiSeq 1500 as the instrument used. The public reads were run again by TCRdb, first through fastp at Q25 and then through MiXCR, and only productive beta chains were kept. All rows with the same CDR3 protein become a single entry with the most common DNA and genes. The sample has approximately 910,000 distinct CDR3 sequences on record, around 32% of them singletons. The ten largest clones capture about an eighth of the sample. What these receptors recognize is not known. The sequencing used cultured CD8+ T cells from PBMCs, collected from culture after CMV antigen stimulation. These receptors were collected from a human donor in good health (CMV status not recorded). Some clones in this sample may be carry-over from other donors' samples.

This rearrangement joins TRBV7-8 to TRBJ1-1, with TRBD1 as a possible D gene (5 bases). There are 16 residues in the CDR3. CDR1 SGHVS and CDR2 FQNEAQ come from the germline V gene. V lost 2 bases, J lost 0 bases, and 13 bases lay in between. Written as DNA, the CDR3 is TGTGCCAGCAGCTTAAAACCGGGACGGCTGAACACTGAAGCTTTCTTT. This gives the protein CASSLKPGRLNTEAFF.

In its sample, this clonotype was seen many times. This chain links TRBV19 with TRBJ1-2; D might be TRBD1 (6 bases). V shed 8 bases and J shed 4 bases, with 14 bases lying between them. The V gene's germline CDR1 is LNHDA and CDR2 SQIVND (reference sequence). The CDR3 is made up of 13 amino acids. CDR3 amino acids: CASGNREGYGYTF. The DNA for the CDR3 is TGTGCCAGTGGCAACAGGGAAGGCTATGGCTACACCTTC.

V usage is TRBV27 and J usage is TRBJ1-2; D gene uncertain. CDR1 is MNHEY and CDR2 is SMNVEV in the germline V gene (reference sequence). The CDR3 is made up of 12 amino acids. Trimming pared 0 bases from V and 8 bases from J, leaving 7 bases between. CDR3 loop: CASSLSGSGYTF. DNA of the CDR3: TGTGCCAGCAGTTTATCGGGGTCGGGCTACACCTTC.

There are a few counts of this clonotype. The V and J genes are TRBV6-2 or TRBV6-3 and TRBJ2-7; 7 bases align to TRBD1. Germline V gene data show CDR1 as MNHEY and CDR2 as SVGEGT. The CDR3 spans 16 residues. Losses at the gene ends were 4 bases for V and 2 bases for J; bases not matched to a gene: 11. CDR3 nucleotide sequence: TGTGCCAGCAGTTCCTCGATTGACAGGGCCCCCTACGAGCAGTACGTC. This codes for CASSSSIDRAPYEQYV.

The rearrangement links TRBV6-1 to TRBJ2-1; D is ambiguous. Per germline, CDR1 MNHNS and CDR2 SASEGT. V dropped 1 base and J dropped 3 bases, with 10 bases sitting between them. CDR3 length: 15 amino acids. The CDR3 coding sequence is TGTGCCAGCAGTGAAGAATTGGATATCTACAATGAGCAGTTCTTC. It yields the protein CASSEELDIYNEQFF.

The chain is built from TRBV5-1 and TRBJ2-1; TRBD2 agrees at 14 bases. Germline CDR1 is SGHRS and CDR2 is YFSETQ. The CDR3 is 16 amino acids. V was pared by 4 bases and J by 4 bases, with 4 bases of the junction left unmatched. The CDR3 DNA is TGCGCCAGCAGCGGGGGACTAGCGGGGGTTTACAATGAGCAGTTCTTC. This sequence encodes CASSGGLAGVYNEQFF.

The rearrangement joins TRBV27 to TRBJ1-2; D call uncertain. Trimming removed 2 bases at V and 7 bases at J, with 17 bases between. The CDR3 extends over 15 amino acids. Germline V gene lookup returns CDR1 MNHEY and CDR2 SMNVEV (reference sequence). CDR3 region: CASSLGPRIGSGYTF. The CDR3, as DNA: TGTGCCAGCAGTTTAGGGCCCAGGATCGGTAGTGGCTACACCTTC.

The J gene is TRBJ1-5, the V gene TRBV19, with a possible D match to TRBD1 (6 bases). The CDR3 loop spans 15 amino acids. Between the trimmed V and J ends, which lost 5 bases and 4 bases, there was a span of 15 bases. CDR1 LNHDA and CDR2 SQIVND come from the germline V gene (reference sequence). The CDR3 is CASSFPQGLNQPQHF. The CDR3 coding sequence is TGTGCCAGTAGTTTTCCACAGGGATTGAATCAGCCCCAGCATTTT.

The chain couples TRBV10-3 to TRBJ2-7; 7 bases fit TRBD1. V was clipped by 4 bases and J by 7 bases; unmatched bases: 7. Germline CDR1 reads ENHRY; CDR2 reads SYGVKD. CDR3 length equals 13 residues. The CDR3 sequence: CAISGRQGGEQYV. The CDR3 DNA sequence: TGTGCCATCAGTGGGCGACAGGGTGGGGAGCAGTACGTC.

This clonotype has a handful of counts. This chain links TRBV27 with TRBJ2-7, with TRBD1 identical over 8 bases. V lost 5 bases and J lost 2; bases outside the gene matches: 5. The CDR3 contains 14 residues. Looked up from germline, CDR1 is MNHEY and CDR2 is SMNVEV (reference sequence). The CDR3 protein is CASSGGTGAYEQYF. CDR3 nucleotides: TGTGCCAGCAGTGGGGGGACAGGAGCCTACGAGCAGTACTTC.

This clonotype has only a few counts. The rearrangement joins TRBV6-5 to TRBJ1-1; D is perhaps TRBD1 (5 bases). CDR1 and CDR2 from the germline V gene are MNHEY and SVGAGI. The V end was cut by 2 bases, the J end by 2 bases, with 12 bases between. The CDR3 totals 15 residues. CDR3 loop: CASSYTPGPNTEAFF. Here the CDR3 DNA reads TGTGCCAGCAGTTACACCCCGGGGCCCAACACTGAAGCTTTCTTT.